These 17 T cell receptor beta chains were all obtained from the same sample, sequenced in a study of graft-versus-host responses after intestinal transplantation. Profiled with immunoSEQ multiplex PCR; TCRdb holds only in-frame clones, not every one. The table lists about 100,000 clones, 75% to 95% of them singletons. Sequencing was performed on PBMCs, taken approximately 470 days after intestinal transplant. The receptors here all came from a human patient who received an intestinal transplant, so some T cells may come from the graft donor.

The chain combines TRBV29-1 with TRBJ2-1; possible D gene TRBD2, 5 bases. Trimming removed 4 bases at V and 0 bases at J, with 7 bases between. This CDR3 region has 13 residues. CDR1 SQVTM and CDR2 ANQGSEA come from the germline V gene. CDR3 sequence (DNA): TGCAGCGTTGTGGACTTCTCCTACAATGAGCAGTTCTTC. Protein product: CSVVDFSYNEQFF.

This chain links TRBV4-1 with TRBJ1-4; D is possibly TRBD1 (5 bases). Germline CDR1 MGHRA, CDR2 YSYEKL. The CDR3 sequence is 10 residues long. V was clipped by 8 bases and J by 11 bases, with 9 bases between them. This CDR3 reads CASSGPKLFF. Here the CDR3 DNA reads TGCGCCAGCTCGGGACCCAAACTGTTTTTT.

This rearrangement joins TRBV18 to TRBJ1-6; D unclear. Trimming left V 1 base short and J 0 bases short, with 4 bases between. This CDR3 region has 15 residues. Germline V lookup: CDR1 KGHSH, CDR2 LQKENI. The CDR3 region is CASSPLGSYNSPLHF. In DNA, the CDR3 is TGTGCCAGCTCACCACTGGGCTCCTATAATTCACCCCTCCACTTT.

J is TRBJ2-5 and V is TRBV1; the table's D call, TRBD1, was not checked against the DNA. TRBV1 is flagged as a pseudogene. There are 11 residues in the CDR3. CDR3 bases: TGCACCAGCAGCCCACAAGAGACCCAGTACTTC. Protein sequence: CTSSPQETQYF.

This rearrangement joins TRBV6-5 to TRBJ1-1, with D possibly matching TRBD1 (6 bases). Trimming cost V 5 bases and J 5 bases, with 15 bases left between them. This CDR3 has 14 amino acids. The germline CDR1 and CDR2 sequences are MNHEY and SVGAGI. The CDR3, as DNA: TGTGCCAGCAGTACGCAGGGGAGAGGGACTGAAGCTTTCTTT. Translated, it gives CASSTQGRGTEAFF.

The chain uses TRBV6-5 and TRBJ1-1; D not certain. V was clipped by 4 bases and J by 0 bases, with 6 bases between them. Germline V gene lookup returns CDR1 MNHEY and CDR2 SVGAGI. This CDR3 comprises 13 residues. The CDR3 coding sequence is TGTGCCAGCAGTTTAGGGATGAACACTGAAGCTTTCTTT. This translates into CASSLGMNTEAFF.

DNA for the CDR3: TGCGCCAGCAGACAGGGGCCCTCCTACGAGCAGTACTTC. Translated: CASRQGPSYEQYF. The rearrangement links TRBV5-1 to TRBJ2-7, with TRBD1 matching 7 bases. Germline CDR1 SGHRS, CDR2 YFSETQ. After removal of 5 bases from V and 0 bases from J, the junction contained 2 bases not matched to a gene. This CDR3 has 13 residues. The full variable domain, rest sourced from reference TRBV5-1 and TRBJ2-7, is KAGVTQTPRYLIKTRGQQVTLSCSPISGHRSVSWYQQTPGQGLQFLFEYFSETQRNKGNFPGRFSGRQFSNSRSEMNVSTLELGDSALYLCASRQGPSYEQYFGPGTRLTVT.

The chain links TRBV5-6 to TRBJ2-7; no firm D call. CDR3 length: 16 residues. CDR1 is SGHDT and CDR2 is YYEEEE in the germline V gene. The V end was cut by 0 bases, the J end by 0 bases, with 13 bases between. The CDR3 region has the DNA TGTGCCAGCAGCTTGGTTGACGGTTGGGGCTCCTACGAGCAGTACTTC. Translating it yields CASSLVDGWGSYEQYF.

V gene TRBV7-9 combines with J gene TRBJ1-1; no definite D call. Trimming removed 2 bases from V and 1 base from J, with 8 bases in between. This CDR3 has 14 amino acids. CDR1 and CDR2 from the germline V gene are SEHNR and FQNEAQ (reference sequence). The CDR3 sequence: CASSLTERNTEAFF. Here the CDR3 DNA reads TGTGCCAGCAGCTTAACTGAAAGGAACACTGAAGCTTTCTTT.

The rearrangement uses TRBV5-1 and TRBJ2-3; 7 bases line up with TRBD2. Germline-derived CDR1 and CDR2 are SGHRS and YFSETQ. This CDR3 is built from 14 residues. Trimming took 9 bases from V and 2 from J; bases not matched to a gene: 9. The CDR3 bases are TGCGCCACCTCCAGCGGGGTCCCCACAGATACGCAGTATTTT. Its protein product is CATSSGVPTDTQYF.

This chain uses TRBV5-5 with TRBJ1-6; D call uncertain. The CDR3 length is 17 residues. Germline V gives CDR1 SGHKS, CDR2 YYEKEE (reference sequence). Trimming took off 3 bases at V and 0 bases at J, with 13 bases between the two ends. DNA of the CDR3: TGTGCCAGCAGCTCCACACAACCCGGCTCCTATAATTCACCCCTCCACTTT. This codes for CASSSTQPGSYNSPLHF.

Remarks on this clone: The germline gene is not matched at one end of the junction; a read error may be the cause. The CDR3 nucleotides read TGTGCTAGCAGCCCGACTAGCTCGGGACGCAATGAGCAGTTCTTC. Its translation: CASSPTSSGRNEQFF. The genes are TRBV7-7 and TRBJ2-1, with 7 bases identical to TRBD2. The CDR3 totals 15 residues. The V gene's germline CDR1 is SSHAT and CDR2 FNYEAQ (reference sequence).

The V gene is TRBV11-2, the J gene TRBJ2-5; 14 bases line up with TRBD2. Looked up from germline, CDR1 is SGHAT and CDR2 is FQNNGV. V was clipped by 1 base and J by 5 bases; unmatched bases: 6. The CDR3 contains 17 residues. The CDR3 protein is CASSLGLAGGPGETQYF. The CDR3, as DNA: TGTGCCAGCAGCTTAGGACTAGCGGGGGGGCCCGGGGAGACCCAGTACTTC.

The chain uses TRBV18 and TRBJ1-3, with D unresolved. This CDR3 region has 16 residues. Trimming removed 6 bases from V and 0 bases from J, with 15 bases in between. Germline CDR1 reads KGHSH; CDR2 reads LQKENI. CDR3 coding DNA: TGTGCCAGCTCGCTCAATCTTGATTCCTCTGGAAACACCATATATTTT. It codes for CASSLNLDSSGNTIYF.

The V call is TRBV9, the J call TRBJ2-1; D is unresolved. This CDR3 region has 14 residues. From germline, CDR1 is SGDLS and CDR2 YYNGEE. Trimming cost V 2 bases and J 8 bases, with 14 bases left between them. The CDR3 coding sequence is TGTGCCAGCAGCGTGCGTGGTTCGTGGGATGAGCAGTTCTTC. Encoded protein: CASSVRGSWDEQFF.

CDR3 sequence: CASSFGSTDTQYF. The CDR3 DNA reads as TGTGCCAGCAGCTTTGGGTCCACAGATACGCAGTATTTT. The chain uses TRBV7-9 and TRBJ2-3; D is unresolved. Trimming stripped 3 bases from V and 2 bases from J, with 6 bases between. The CDR3 spans 13 residues. CDR1 and CDR2 from the germline V gene are SEHNR and FQNEAQ (reference sequence).

The chain links TRBV29-1 to TRBJ1-5; 7 bases match TRBD1. This CDR3 spans 12 amino acids. CDR1 is SQVTM and CDR2 is ANQGSEA in the germline V gene. J was trimmed by 6 bases and V by 4 bases; bases with no gene match: 3. The CDR3 region is CSVGQGGQPQHF. CDR3 coding DNA: TGCAGCGTTGGACAGGGAGGTCAGCCCCAGCATTTT.